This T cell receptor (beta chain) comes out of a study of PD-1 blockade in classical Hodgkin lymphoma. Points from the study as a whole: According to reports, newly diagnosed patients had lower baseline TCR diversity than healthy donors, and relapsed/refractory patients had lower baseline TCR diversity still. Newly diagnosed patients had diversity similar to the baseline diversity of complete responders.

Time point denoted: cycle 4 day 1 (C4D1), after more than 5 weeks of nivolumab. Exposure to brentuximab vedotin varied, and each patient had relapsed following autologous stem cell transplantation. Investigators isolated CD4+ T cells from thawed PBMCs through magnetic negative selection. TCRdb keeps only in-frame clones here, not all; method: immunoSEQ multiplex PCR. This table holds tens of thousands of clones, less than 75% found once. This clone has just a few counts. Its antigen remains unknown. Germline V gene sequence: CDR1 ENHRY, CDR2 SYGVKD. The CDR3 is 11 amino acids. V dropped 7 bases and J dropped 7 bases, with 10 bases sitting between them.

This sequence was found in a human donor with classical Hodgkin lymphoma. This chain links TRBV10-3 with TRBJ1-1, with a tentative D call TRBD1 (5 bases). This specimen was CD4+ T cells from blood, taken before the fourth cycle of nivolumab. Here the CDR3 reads CAITADNEAFF. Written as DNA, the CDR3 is TGTGCCATCACTGCGGACAATGAAGCTTTCTTT.